This T cell receptor beta chain comes out of a study of blood T cell repertoires in COVID-19. Looking at the study overall: Samples representing acute and convalescent COVID-19 were sourced from the United States, Italy and Spain. The analysed material was cDNA or gDNA that came from T cells, B-cell-depleted T cells, or PBMCs.

Authors' processing steps: From reference gene primer amplification, estimates of nucleated cell counts were derived. Using immunoSEQ multiplex PCR, the repertoire was profiled, and TCRdb retains in-frame clones only, with some absent. That table supplies the V and J calls and clone size; D and trimming were determined from the DNA. The sample includes approximately 150,000 clones, around 86% of them seen just once. The CDR3 contains 13 residues. Germline values: CDR1 SGHTA, CDR2 FQGNSA. V shed 6 bases and J 15 bases; nucleotides not matched to a gene: 11. The specimen sequenced was peripheral blood. The genes are TRBV7-2 and TRBJ2-1; 10 positions match TRBD1. The source of this sequence is a man in his fifties or sixties who had recovered from COVID-19. CDR3 sequence reads: CASSLGTGVYRFF. CDR3 nucleotides: TGTGCCAGCAGTCTCGGGACAGGGGTTTACCGGTTCTTC.